Sequencing of this T cell receptor (beta chain) was carried out in a study of CXCR3-negative and CXCR3-positive naive CD8 T cells. About this clonotype: As yet, its antigen is unknown.

Findings and limits, study-wide: In naive cells, CXCR3-negative and CXCR3-positive subsets had similar TRBV-TRBJ usage; memory cells differed.

The germline V gene has CDR1 SEHNR and CDR2 FQNEAQ (reference sequence). The CDR3 runs 17 residues. cDNA libraries for TRB were generated by 5' RACE incorporating UMI labels. TCRdb re-called the 5' RACE reads and catalogs CDR3 proteins one per entry, DNA excluded. The table lists some 50,000 distinct CDR3 sequences. Material for sequencing was naive CXCR3- CD8+ T cells from blood. Sample subset: CD45RO-CCR7+CD27+CD95- naive CD8+ T cells lacking CXCR3 (TNR3-). The chain has TRBV7-9 and TRBJ2-7; TCRdb outputs TRBD1, but without DNA this stays unchecked. This receptor was taken from a human donor in good health. Some clones in this sample may be carry-over from other donors' samples. The CDR3 spells CASSPPVGLQGIYEQYF.